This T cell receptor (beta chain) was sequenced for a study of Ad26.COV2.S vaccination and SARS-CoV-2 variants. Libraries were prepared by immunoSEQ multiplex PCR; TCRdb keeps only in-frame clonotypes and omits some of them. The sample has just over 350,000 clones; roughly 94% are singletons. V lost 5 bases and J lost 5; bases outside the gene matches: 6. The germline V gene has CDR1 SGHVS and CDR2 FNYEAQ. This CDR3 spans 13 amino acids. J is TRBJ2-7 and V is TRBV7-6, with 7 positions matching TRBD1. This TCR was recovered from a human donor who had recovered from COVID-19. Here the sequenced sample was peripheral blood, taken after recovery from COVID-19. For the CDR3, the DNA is TGTGCCAGCAGCCGGACAGGAGCGGACGAGCAGTACTTC. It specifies CASSRTGADEQYF.